The TCR beta chain described here comes from a study of cytomegalovirus exposure and HLA in healthy donors. The CDR3 loop spans 13 amino acids. The ends lost 5 bases at V and 8 bases at J; junction bases unmatched: 7. Germline V gene lookup returns CDR1 MNHEY and CDR2 SVGAGI. The PCR made use of 60 Vbeta and 13 Jbeta primers. Here immunoSEQ multiplex PCR was the method, and the copy in TCRdb shows in-frame clones only, minus some. This table holds 60,000 to 75,000 clones, 55% to 75% found once. The genes are TRBV6-5 and TRBJ1-1; 8 bases agree with TRBD1. Sequencing input: PBMCs. This sequence was found in a woman aged 40-49 years in good health and CMV-seropositive. CDR3 sequence: CASSRDRFFEAFF. CDR3 in DNA: TGTGCCAGCAGTAGGGACAGGTTCTTCGAAGCTTTCTTT.